The 28 T cell receptor beta chains given below trace back to one sample, sequenced in a study of neurological immune-mediated disorders. TCRdb reanalysed the 5' RACE reads using MiXCR and keeps one entry per CDR3 protein. The table lists 30,000 or so distinct CDR3 sequences, around 14% of them singletons. Sequences were obtained from PBMCs. Receptor source: a man aged 65-85 years in good health.

This clonotype was counted at least ten times. The rearrangement links TRBV30 to TRBJ1-6, with D perhaps TRBD1 (5 bases). The length of the CDR3 is 18 residues. The V end lost 1 base, the J end lost 10 bases, and 26 bases lay between the germline ends. Germline V gives CDR1 GTSNPN, CDR2 SVGIG (reference sequence). CDR3 loop: CAWSGGAGQAWRGSPLHF. CDR3 sequence (DNA): TGTGCCTGGAGTGGAGGGGCAGGGCAAGCCTGGCGAGGATCACCCCTCCACTTT.

The V call is TRBV6-2 or TRBV6-3, the J call TRBJ2-1, with D tentatively TRBD1 or TRBD2 (5 bases each). This CDR3 region has 10 residues. Trimming took 5 bases from V and 10 from J, leaving 6 bases between them. Germline V gene sequence: CDR1 MNHEY, CDR2 SVGEGT. The CDR3 here is CASSGTEQFF. DNA of the CDR3: TGTGCCAGCAGTGGGACGGAGCAGTTCTTC.

The table lists this clonotype with many counts. In nucleotides, the CDR3 is TGTGCCAGCAGTTGGACGAACACCGGGGAGCTGTTTTTT. Translating gives CASSWTNTGELFF. V is TRBV12-3 or TRBV12-4 and J is TRBJ2-2; D is ambiguous. The CDR3 extends over 13 amino acids. V lost 4 bases and J 0 bases, leaving 3 bases between the germline ends.

This clonotype was found many times. The V call is TRBV7-2, the J call TRBJ1-4; D call uncertain. The CDR3 is made up of 12 amino acids. The V and J ends lost 6 bases and 8 bases respectively, with 10 bases between them. Per germline, CDR1 SGHTA and CDR2 FQGNSA. As DNA, the CDR3 is TGTGCCAGCAGTCTAGGGCCGGAAAAACTGTTTTTT. It encodes CASSLGPEKLFF. The complete variable domain, with remaining parts taken from reference TRBV7-2 and TRBJ1-4, reads GAGVSQSPSNKVTEKGKDVELRCDPISGHTALYWYRQSLGQGLEFLIYFQGNSAPDKSGLPSDRFSAERTGGSVSTLTIQRTQQEDSAVYLCASSLGPEKLFFGSGTQLSVL.

The sample holds many counts of this clonotype. The gene calls are TRBV6-2 or TRBV6-3 and TRBJ1-5; D is uncertain. Germline CDR1 and CDR2: MNHEY and SVGEGT. The CDR3 consists of 12 residues. V dropped 6 bases and J dropped 5 bases, with 8 bases sitting between them. The CDR3 nucleotides read TGTGCCAGCAGGGAAATTTATCAGCCCCAGCATTTT. Protein product: CASREIYQPQHF.

This clonotype was seen at least ten times. This sequence joins TRBV20-1 and TRBJ2-7, with D tentatively TRBD1 or TRBD2 (5 bases each). The CDR3 spans 14 residues. V was trimmed by 3 bases and J by 2 bases, leaving 14 bases between them. Germline V gene data show CDR1 as DFQATT and CDR2 as SNEGSKA (reference sequence). CDR3 nucleotide sequence: TGCAGTGCTAGCGACGGGACGAAGCCCTACGAGCAGTACTTC. Residues: CSASDGTKPYEQYF.

The table lists this clonotype with many counts. The chain recombines TRBV6-2 or TRBV6-3 with TRBJ2-7; D is undetermined. CDR3 size: 13 residues. CDR1 is MNHEY, CDR2 SVGEGT, per germline. V was trimmed by 6 bases and J by 0 bases, leaving 9 bases between them. CDR3 sequence reads: CASRPDGSYEQYF. The CDR3, as DNA: TGTGCCAGCAGACCGGACGGCTCCTACGAGCAGTACTTC.

This clonotype showed up many times. This chain links TRBV29-1 with TRBJ1-5; possible D gene TRBD1, 5 bases. The V gene lost 5 bases and the J gene lost 3 bases, with 11 bases spanning the gap. CDR3 length equals 13 residues. CDR1 is SQVTM, CDR2 ANQGSEA, per germline. This CDR3 reads CSVSWGNNQPQHF. The CDR3 DNA is TGCAGCGTTTCGTGGGGGAACAATCAGCCCCAGCATTTT.

The sample holds many counts of this clonotype. The chain combines TRBV5-1 with TRBJ2-1, with TRBD2 as a possible D gene (5 bases). Trimming pared 0 bases from V and 10 bases from J, leaving 14 bases between. In germline, CDR1 is SGHRS, CDR2 YFSETQ. This CDR3 spans 14 amino acids. In DNA, the CDR3 is TGCGCCAGCAGCTTGGACCCGGGGTCCCACGAGCAGTTCTTC. This sequence encodes CASSLDPGSHEQFF.

This clonotype was recorded a few times. V gene TRBV20-1 combines with J gene TRBJ2-1, with D possibly TRBD2 on 6 matching bases. The V end lost 6 bases, the J end lost 7 bases, and 19 bases lay between the germline ends. The CDR3 consists of 14 residues. CDR1 is DFQATT and CDR2 is SNEGSKA in the germline V gene (reference sequence). Here the CDR3 DNA reads TGCAGTGCCGATCCAGGTTGGGGAGGTAATGAGCAGTTCTTC. Translating it yields CSADPGWGGNEQFF.

This clonotype has at least ten counts. The chain links TRBV5-1 to TRBJ2-6; TRBD1 matches at 8 bases. The germline V gene has CDR1 SGHRS and CDR2 YFSETQ. The V and J ends lost 3 bases and 2 bases, in that order; junction bases with no gene match: 4. The CDR3 length is 16 residues. CDR3 region: CASSSLTGAGANVLTF. DNA of the CDR3: TGCGCCAGCAGCTCACTGACAGGGGCTGGGGCCAACGTCCTGACTTTC.

This clonotype was picked up many times. The V and J genes are TRBV5-1 and TRBJ1-1; D might be TRBD1 (5 bases). The germline V gene encodes CDR1 SGHRS and CDR2 YFSETQ. V was shortened by 3 bases and J by 0 bases, with 18 bases between the two germline ends. This CDR3 has 17 amino acids. The CDR3 loop is CASSWAQGGAMNTEAFF. The CDR3 bases are TGCGCCAGCAGCTGGGCTCAGGGCGGAGCGATGAACACTGAAGCTTTCTTT.

In this sample, this clonotype turned up many times. The chain employs TRBV5-1 and TRBJ2-5, with D possibly being TRBD1 (5 bases). Germline CDR1 SGHRS, CDR2 YFSETQ. V lost 7 bases and J lost 3, with 13 bases in between. The CDR3 is 13 amino acids. CDR3 residues: CASGDLGEETQYF. CDR3 nucleotide sequence: TGCGCCAGCGGTGATCTAGGGGAAGAGACCCAGTACTTC.

This clonotype was observed many times. The chain joins TRBV2 to TRBJ1-1, with D possibly being TRBD1 (5 bases). The CDR3 contains 10 residues. V was shortened by 7 bases and J by 11 bases, with 11 bases between the two germline ends. Germline V gene sequence: CDR1 SNHLY, CDR2 FYNNEI. For the CDR3, the DNA is TGTGCCAGCATTCAGGGCCGGGCTTTCTTT. Residues: CASIQGRAFF.

This clonotype was recorded a few times. This chain uses TRBV6-2 or TRBV6-3 with TRBJ2-3; TRBD1 matches 7 bases. Trimming removed 6 bases from V and 1 base from J; junction bases left unmatched: 7. The CDR3 has 15 amino acids. CDR1 and CDR2 (germline): MNHEY, SVGEGT. Here the CDR3 reads CASRTTGLGTDTQYF. The CDR3 region has the DNA TGTGCCAGCAGGACGACAGGGTTGGGCACAGATACGCAGTATTTT.

Many counts were recorded for this clonotype. Relative to the germline gene, one junction end is altered; a read error may explain this. V gene TRBV29-1 combines with J gene TRBJ2-7; 7 bases match TRBD1. This CDR3 has 13 residues. Per the germline V gene, CDR1 is SQVTM and CDR2 is ANQGSEA. The CDR3 region is CSVPGQSSYEQYF. The CDR3 coding sequence is TGCAGCGTACCGGGACAGAGCTCCTATGAGCAGTACTTC.

A word on this clonotype: It may be a read error: a sequence one base away is much more abundant. The chain links TRBV9 to TRBJ2-3; D is unclear. V was pared by 4 bases and J by 3 bases, with 9 bases between. The CDR3 spans 13 residues. Germline CDR1 is SGDLS and CDR2 is YYNGEE. The CDR3 DNA reads as TGTGCCAGCAGCTTAGTGGGAACAGATACGCAGTATTTT. Protein sequence: CASSLVGTDTQYF.

This clonotype was counted many times. The chain uses TRBV20-1 and TRBJ2-5, with 8 nucleotides matching TRBD1. Germline V gene sequence: CDR1 DFQATT, CDR2 SNEGSKA (reference sequence). J was trimmed by 3 bases and V by 0 bases; bases with no gene match: 12. The CDR3 runs 17 residues. For the CDR3, the DNA is TGCAGTGCTAGAGATTTTCAGGGGGCGCGAAAGAAAGAGACCCAGTACTTC. It specifies CSARDFQGARKKETQYF.

This clonotype was counted many times. The V call is TRBV5-1, the J call TRBJ2-6; D gene uncertain. The ends were cut back, 0 bases at V and 4 bases at J, with 11 bases in the middle. CDR1 and CDR2 (germline): SGHRS, YFSETQ. There are 16 residues in the CDR3. CDR3 protein: CASSLGVKAGANVLTF. CDR3 DNA: TGCGCCAGCAGCTTGGGGGTTAAGGCGGGGGCCAACGTCCTGACTTTC.

This clonotype has ten or more counts. CDR3 amino acids: CASSEATIHTF. In DNA, the CDR3 is TGTGCCAGCAGTGAAGCGACGATCCACACCTTC. V and J are TRBV6-1 and TRBJ1-2; D unresolved. Looked up from germline, CDR1 is MNHNS and CDR2 is SASEGT. The length of the CDR3 is 11 residues. Trimming removed 0 bases from V and 12 bases from J, with 8 bases in between.

This clonotype was recorded many times. The V call is TRBV20-1, the J call TRBJ1-1; D gene ambiguous. The CDR3 is 13 amino acids. In germline, CDR1 is DFQATT, CDR2 SNEGSKA (reference sequence). CDR3 protein: CRCVGSMNTEAFF. In DNA form, the CDR3 reads TGCAGATGCGTAGGCTCCATGAACACTGAAGCTTTCTTT.

This clonotype was seen many times. V is TRBV25-1 and J is TRBJ2-2; 8 bases map to TRBD1. With 5 bases clipped from V and 4 bases from J, the junction kept 6 bases outside the gene matches. The CDR3 is 15 amino acids. Germline V gives CDR1 MGHDK, CDR2 SYGVNS. CDR3: CASSTRTGSTGELFF. CDR3 nucleotide sequence: TGTGCCAGCAGTACCCGGACAGGGAGCACCGGGGAGCTGTTTTTT.

This clonotype appeared many times. The chain links TRBV5-1 to TRBJ2-7; D is unclear. CDR3 size: 13 residues. The germline V and J ends were trimmed by 4 bases and 1 base, with 9 bases remaining between them. The germline CDR1 and CDR2 sequences are SGHRS and YFSETQ. DNA for the CDR3: TGCGCCAGCAGCCGAGGAAGGTCCTACGAGCAGTACTTC. Protein product: CASSRGRSYEQYF.

This clonotype was recorded at least ten times. The chain uses TRBV20-1 and TRBJ1-1; D is possibly TRBD1 (6 bases). In germline, CDR1 is DFQATT, CDR2 SNEGSKA (reference sequence). CDR3 length: 15 amino acids. V lost 1 base and J 1 base, leaving 13 bases between the germline ends. In nucleotides, the CDR3 is TGCAGTGCTAGAGGAATCGGGACAAAGAACACTGAAGCTTTCTTT. Encoded protein: CSARGIGTKNTEAFF.

This clonotype was observed at least ten times. The V call is TRBV20-1, the J call TRBJ2-1; 10 nucleotides line up with TRBD2. This CDR3 has 14 residues. The J segment lost 6 bases and the V segment lost 3 bases, leaving 5 bases of the junction unmatched. Germline CDR1 and CDR2: DFQATT and SNEGSKA (reference sequence). CDR3 sequence: CSARGLAGGNEQFF. The CDR3 DNA follows: TGCAGTGCTAGGGGCTTAGCGGGGGGCAATGAGCAGTTCTTC.

This clonotype occurred many times. CDR3 amino acids: CSVASGTGAYEQYF. CDR3 bases: TGCAGCGTTGCCTCCGGGACAGGGGCCTACGAGCAGTACTTC. The chain uses TRBV29-1 and TRBJ2-7; 10 bases fit TRBD1. After removal of 4 bases from V and 2 bases from J, the junction contained 5 bases not matched to a gene. CDR1 and CDR2 (germline): SQVTM, ANQGSEA. The CDR3 has 14 residues.

This clonotype has at least ten counts. The J gene is TRBJ2-3, the V gene TRBV9; perhaps TRBD2 as D (6 bases). This CDR3 has 15 residues. Germline-derived CDR1 and CDR2 are SGDLS and YYNGEE. V dropped 3 bases and J dropped 3 bases, with 14 bases sitting between them. The CDR3 DNA follows: TGTGCCAGCAGCGATTTCGGGAGAGTGACAGATACGCAGTATTTT. This translates into CASSDFGRVTDTQYF.

This clonotype came up many times. This chain uses TRBV20-1 with TRBJ2-7; TRBD2 agrees at 7 bases. The V gene end was trimmed by 4 bases and the J gene end by 0 bases; junction bases not matched to a gene: 3. There are 13 residues in the CDR3. Germline V CDR1 and CDR2: DFQATT, SNEGSKA (reference sequence). CDR3 nucleotide sequence: TGCAGTGCTAACCGGGACTACTCCTACGAGCAGTACTTC. Translating it yields CSANRDYSYEQYF.